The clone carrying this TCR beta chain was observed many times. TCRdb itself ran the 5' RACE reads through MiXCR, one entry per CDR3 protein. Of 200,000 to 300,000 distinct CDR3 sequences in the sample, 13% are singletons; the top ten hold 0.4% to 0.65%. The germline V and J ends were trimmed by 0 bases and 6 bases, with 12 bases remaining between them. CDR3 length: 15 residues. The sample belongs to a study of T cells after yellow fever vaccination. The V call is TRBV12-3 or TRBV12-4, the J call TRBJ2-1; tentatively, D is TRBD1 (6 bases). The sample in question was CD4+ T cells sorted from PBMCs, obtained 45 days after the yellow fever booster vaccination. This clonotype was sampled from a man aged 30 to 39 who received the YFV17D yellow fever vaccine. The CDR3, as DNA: TGTGCCAGCAGTTTAGCGGGACACCGCACCAATGAGCAGTTCTTC. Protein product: CASSLAGHRTNEQFF.